Each of the 7 T cell receptor beta chains below was sequenced from the same sample in a study of blood T cell repertoires in COVID-19. TCRdb keeps only in-frame clones here, not all; method: immunoSEQ multiplex PCR. The sample has some 60,000 clones; roughly 90% are singletons. The sample taken for sequencing was peripheral blood. These receptors originate from a human donor in a cohort sampled during active COVID-19.

The chain recombines TRBV6-5 with TRBJ2-5; 12 bases fit TRBD1. This CDR3 is built from 15 residues. Germline loops: CDR1 MNHEY, CDR2 SVGAGI. The V segment lost 8 bases and the J segment 5 bases; nucleotides outside the gene matches: 9. The DNA for the CDR3 is TGTGCCAGCGGGACGGGACAGGGGGCAGGCGAGACCCAGTACTTC. Translating gives CASGTGQGAGETQYF.

The J gene is TRBJ1-1, the V gene TRBV12-5; 9 bases match TRBD1. The CDR3 extends over 17 amino acids. V shed 6 bases, J shed 1 base, and the junction held 12 bases outside the gene matches. Per germline, CDR1 LGHNT and CDR2 FRNRAP. CDR3 amino acids: CASGQDRGASGNTEAFF. The CDR3 nucleotides read TGTGCTAGTGGCCAGGACAGGGGCGCATCGGGGAACACTGAAGCTTTCTTT.

The chain has TRBV7-8 and TRBJ2-1, with a weak D call TRBD2 (7 bases). The CDR3 length is 20 residues. Trimming stripped 4 bases from V and 7 bases from J, with 32 bases between. Germline CDR1 reads SGHVS; CDR2 reads FQNEAQ. The CDR3 protein is CASSSQGPLAKTSLRNEQFF. The CDR3 DNA reads as TGTGCCAGCAGCTCACAGGGTCCCCTGGCCAAGACTAGCCTACGGAATGAGCAGTTCTTC. Drawing the rest from reference TRBV7-8 and TRBJ2-1, the complete variable domain is GAGVSQSPRYKVAKRGQDVALRCDPISGHVSLFWYQQALGQGPEFLTYFQNEAQLDKSGLPSDRFFAERPEGSVSTLKIQRTQQEDSAVYLCASSSQGPLAKTSLRNEQFFGPGTRLTVL.

The gene calls are TRBV18 and TRBJ2-4; 8 positions agree with TRBD2. CDR3 size: 16 residues. Germline CDR1 KGHSH, CDR2 LQKENI. Germline trimming cut 6 bases from V and 4 bases from J; bases unmatched to any gene: 11. CDR3 in amino acids: CASSRSGSNSKNIQYF. CDR3 in DNA: TGTGCCAGCTCTCGGAGCGGGAGCAATAGTAAAAACATTCAGTACTTC.

J is TRBJ2-7 and V is TRBV3-1 (or the pseudogene TRBV3-2); no reliable D call. The CDR3 totals 11 residues. CDR1 and CDR2 (germline): LGHDT, YNNKEL (reference sequence). V lost 1 base, J lost 6 bases, and 4 bases lay in between. The DNA for the CDR3 is TGTGCCAGCAGCCAAGCATCCGAGCAGTACTTC. Protein product: CASSQASEQYF.

The chain links TRBV18 to TRBJ1-1, with 10 bases lining up with TRBD1. Germline CDR1 reads KGHSH; CDR2 reads LQKENI. The CDR3 length is 15 residues. J was trimmed by 4 bases and V by 5 bases; bases with no gene match: 7. CDR3 loop: CASSETGGRGTEAFF. DNA of the CDR3: TGTGCCAGCTCAGAGACAGGGGGCCGGGGCACTGAAGCTTTCTTT.

This clone occurred once. The chain uses TRBV5-4 and TRBJ2-1; no clear D. Trimming removed 6 bases from V and 1 base from J, with 20 bases in between. Germline V gives CDR1 SGHNT, CDR2 YYREEE (reference sequence). This CDR3 region has 17 residues. The CDR3: CASTFDVGGGSYNEQFF. The CDR3 region has the DNA TGTGCCAGCACCTTTGACGTGGGTGGCGGATCCTACAATGAGCAGTTCTTC.